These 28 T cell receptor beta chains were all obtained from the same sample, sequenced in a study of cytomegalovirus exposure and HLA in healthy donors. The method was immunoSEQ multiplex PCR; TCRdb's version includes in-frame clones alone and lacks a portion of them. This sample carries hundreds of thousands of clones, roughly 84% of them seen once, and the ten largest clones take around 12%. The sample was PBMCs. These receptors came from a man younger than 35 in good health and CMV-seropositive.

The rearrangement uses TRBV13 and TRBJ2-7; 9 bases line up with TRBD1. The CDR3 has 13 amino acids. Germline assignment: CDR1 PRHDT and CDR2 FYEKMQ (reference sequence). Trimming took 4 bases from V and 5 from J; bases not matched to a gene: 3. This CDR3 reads CASSWDRDHEQYF. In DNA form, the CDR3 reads TGTGCCAGCAGCTGGGACAGGGACCACGAGCAGTACTTC.

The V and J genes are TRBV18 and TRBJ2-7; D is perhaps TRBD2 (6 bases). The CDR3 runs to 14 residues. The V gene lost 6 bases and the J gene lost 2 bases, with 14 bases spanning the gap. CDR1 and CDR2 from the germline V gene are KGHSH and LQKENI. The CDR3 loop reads CASSPREVPYEQYF. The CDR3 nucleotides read TGTGCCAGCTCCCCTAGGGAGGTTCCCTACGAGCAGTACTTC.

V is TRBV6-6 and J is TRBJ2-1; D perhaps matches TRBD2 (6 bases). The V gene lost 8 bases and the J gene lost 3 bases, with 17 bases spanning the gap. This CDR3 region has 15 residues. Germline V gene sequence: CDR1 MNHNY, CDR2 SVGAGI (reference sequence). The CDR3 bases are TGTGCCAGCTCTGGGGGAGGCTTCTTCTACAATGAGCAGTTCTTC. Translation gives CASSGGGFFYNEQFF.

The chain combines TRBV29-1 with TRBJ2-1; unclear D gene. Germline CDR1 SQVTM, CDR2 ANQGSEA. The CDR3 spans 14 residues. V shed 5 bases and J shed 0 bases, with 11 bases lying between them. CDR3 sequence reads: CSVFDPLSYNEQFF. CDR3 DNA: TGCAGCGTTTTTGACCCTCTCTCCTACAATGAGCAGTTCTTC.

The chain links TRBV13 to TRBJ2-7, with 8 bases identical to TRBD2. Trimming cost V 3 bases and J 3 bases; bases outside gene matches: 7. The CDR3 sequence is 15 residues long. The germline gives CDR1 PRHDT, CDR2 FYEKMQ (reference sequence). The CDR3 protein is CASSFGGAFGYEQYF. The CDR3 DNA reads TGTGCCAGCAGCTTCGGGGGGGCGTTTGGCTACGAGCAGTACTTC.

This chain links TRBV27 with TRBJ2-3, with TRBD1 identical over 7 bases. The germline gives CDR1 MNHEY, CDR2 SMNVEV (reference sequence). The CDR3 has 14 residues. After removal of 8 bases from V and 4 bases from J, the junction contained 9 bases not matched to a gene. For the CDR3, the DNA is TGTGCCAGCGGCCACAGGGGTTTGTCAGATACGCAGTATTTT. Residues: CASGHRGLSDTQYF.

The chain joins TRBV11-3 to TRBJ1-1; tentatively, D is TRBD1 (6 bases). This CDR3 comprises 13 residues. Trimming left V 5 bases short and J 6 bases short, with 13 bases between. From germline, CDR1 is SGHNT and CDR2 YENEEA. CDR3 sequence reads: CASSTDRIAEAFF. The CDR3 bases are TGTGCCAGCAGCACAGACAGGATCGCTGAAGCTTTCTTT.

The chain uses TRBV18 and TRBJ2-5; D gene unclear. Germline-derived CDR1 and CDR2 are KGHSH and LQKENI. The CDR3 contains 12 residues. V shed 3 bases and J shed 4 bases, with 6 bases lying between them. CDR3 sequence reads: CASSPVSETQYF. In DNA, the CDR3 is TGTGCCAGCTCACCGGTTTCAGAGACCCAGTACTTC. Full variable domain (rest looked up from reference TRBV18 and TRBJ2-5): NAGVMQNPRHLVRRRGQEARLRCSPMKGHSHVYWYRQLPEEGLKFMVYLQKENIIDESGMPKERFSAEFPKEGPSILRIQQVVRGDSAAYFCASSPVSETQYFGPGTRLLVL.

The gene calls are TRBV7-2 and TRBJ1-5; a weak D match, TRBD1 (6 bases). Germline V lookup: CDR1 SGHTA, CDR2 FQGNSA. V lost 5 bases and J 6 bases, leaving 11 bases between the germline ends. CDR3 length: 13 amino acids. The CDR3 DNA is TGTGCCAGCAGCCCAGACAGGTTTCAGCCCCAGCATTTT. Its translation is CASSPDRFQPQHF.

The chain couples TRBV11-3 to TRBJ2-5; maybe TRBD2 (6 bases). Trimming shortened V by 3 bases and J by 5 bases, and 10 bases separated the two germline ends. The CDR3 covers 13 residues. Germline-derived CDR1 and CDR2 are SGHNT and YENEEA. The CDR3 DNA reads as TGTGCCAGCAGCTTCGGGACTCTTGAGACCCAGTACTTC. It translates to CASSFGTLETQYF.

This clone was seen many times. The CDR3 bases are TGCGCCAGCAGGGACGGATTGAACACTGAAGCTTTCTTT. Its translation: CASRDGLNTEAFF. The rearrangement joins TRBV10-1 to TRBJ1-1; D is ambiguous. Per the germline V gene, CDR1 is WNHNN and CDR2 is SYGVQD (reference sequence). Trimming took off 6 bases at V and 0 bases at J, with 8 bases between the two ends. CDR3 size: 13 residues.

The DNA for the CDR3 is TGTGCCAGCAGCGTAGGGGCAGGGTCCGCCCAGTACTTC. Its protein is CASSVGAGSAQYF. This chain links TRBV9 with TRBJ2-5; D perhaps matches TRBD1 (5 bases). The CDR3 length is 13 residues. The ends were cut back, 0 bases at V and 9 bases at J, with 12 bases in the middle. Germline CDR1 reads SGDLS; CDR2 reads YYNGEE.

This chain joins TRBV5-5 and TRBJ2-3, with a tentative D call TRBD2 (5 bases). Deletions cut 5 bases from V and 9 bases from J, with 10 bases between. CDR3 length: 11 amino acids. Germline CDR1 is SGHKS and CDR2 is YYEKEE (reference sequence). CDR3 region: CASREASTQYF. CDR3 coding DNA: TGTGCCAGCAGGGAGGCCTCGACGCAGTATTTT.

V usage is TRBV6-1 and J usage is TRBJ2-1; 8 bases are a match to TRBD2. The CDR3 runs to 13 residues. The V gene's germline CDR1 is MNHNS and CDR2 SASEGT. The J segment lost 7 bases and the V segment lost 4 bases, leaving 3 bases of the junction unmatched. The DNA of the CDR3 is TGTGCCAGCAGTGTAACTAGCGGAAATGAGCAGTTCTTC. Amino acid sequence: CASSVTSGNEQFF.

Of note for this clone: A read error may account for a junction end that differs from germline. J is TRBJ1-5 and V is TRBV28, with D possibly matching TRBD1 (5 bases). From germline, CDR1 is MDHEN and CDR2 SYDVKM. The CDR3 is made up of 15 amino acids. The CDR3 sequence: CASRLPGTGSQSQHF. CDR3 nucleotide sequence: TGTGCCAGCAGGTTACCAGGGACTGGGAGTCAGTCCCAGCATTTT.

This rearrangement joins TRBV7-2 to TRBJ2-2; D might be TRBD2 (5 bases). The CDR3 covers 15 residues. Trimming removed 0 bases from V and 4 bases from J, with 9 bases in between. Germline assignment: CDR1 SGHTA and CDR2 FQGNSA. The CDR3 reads CASSLAGVATGELFF. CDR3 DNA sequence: TGTGCCAGCAGCTTAGCGGGAGTTGCCACCGGGGAGCTGTTTTTT.

The CDR3 bases are TGTGCCAGCAGTTACGACCCCCAAACTGTCATTCAGTACTTC. Its translation: CASSYDPQTVIQYF. The J gene is TRBJ2-4, the V gene TRBV6-5; D ambiguous. The CDR3 extends over 14 amino acids. V was pared by 2 bases and J by 9 bases, with 14 bases between. The germline CDR1 and CDR2 sequences are MNHEY and SVGAGI.

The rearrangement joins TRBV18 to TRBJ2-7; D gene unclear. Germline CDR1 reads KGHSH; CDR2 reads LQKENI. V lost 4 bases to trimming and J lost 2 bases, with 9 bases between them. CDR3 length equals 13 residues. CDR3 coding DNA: TGTGCCAGCTCACGCGACCGGACCTACGAGCAGTACTTC. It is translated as CASSRDRTYEQYF.

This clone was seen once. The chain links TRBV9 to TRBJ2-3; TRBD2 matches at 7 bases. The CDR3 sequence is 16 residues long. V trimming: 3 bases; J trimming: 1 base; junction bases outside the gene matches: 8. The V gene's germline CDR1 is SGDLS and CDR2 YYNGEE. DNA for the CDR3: TGTGCCAGCAGCGCGACGGGACTACTTGGCACAGATACGCAGTATTTT. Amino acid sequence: CASSATGLLGTDTQYF.

CDR3 amino acids: CASSYSTGVGETQYF. The CDR3 region has the DNA TGTGCCAGCAGTTATTCGACAGGGGTGGGGGAGACCCAGTACTTC. The V and J genes are TRBV27 and TRBJ2-5, with 8 bases fitting TRBD1. This CDR3 is built from 15 residues. The V gene's germline CDR1 is MNHEY and CDR2 SMNVEV (reference sequence). The trim removed 4 bases at V and 5 bases at J, leaving 9 bases unmatched.

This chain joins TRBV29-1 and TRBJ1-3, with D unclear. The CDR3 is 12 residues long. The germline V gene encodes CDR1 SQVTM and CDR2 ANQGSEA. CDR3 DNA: TGCAGTGGACGGCTTTCTGGAAACACCATATATTTT. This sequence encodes CSGRLSGNTIYF.

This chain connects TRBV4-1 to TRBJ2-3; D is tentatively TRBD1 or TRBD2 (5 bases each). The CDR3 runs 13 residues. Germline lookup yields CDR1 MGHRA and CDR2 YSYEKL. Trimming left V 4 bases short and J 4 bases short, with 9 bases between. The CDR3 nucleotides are TGCGCCAGCAGCCCTCGGGACGCAGATACGCAGTATTTT. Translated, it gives CASSPRDADTQYF.

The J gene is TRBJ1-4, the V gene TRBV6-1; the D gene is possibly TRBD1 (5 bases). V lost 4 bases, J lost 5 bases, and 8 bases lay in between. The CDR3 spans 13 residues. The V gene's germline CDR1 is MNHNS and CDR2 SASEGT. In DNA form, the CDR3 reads TGTGCCAGCAGTGTGGGGGGAAATGAAAAACTGTTTTTT. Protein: CASSVGGNEKLFF.

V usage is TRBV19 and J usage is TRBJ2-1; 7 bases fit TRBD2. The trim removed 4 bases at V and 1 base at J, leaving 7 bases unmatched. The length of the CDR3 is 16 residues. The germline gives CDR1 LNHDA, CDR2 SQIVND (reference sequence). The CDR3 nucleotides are TGTGCCAGTAGTACCCTCGGGGGGAGGTCCTACAATGAGCAGTTCTTC. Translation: CASSTLGGRSYNEQFF.

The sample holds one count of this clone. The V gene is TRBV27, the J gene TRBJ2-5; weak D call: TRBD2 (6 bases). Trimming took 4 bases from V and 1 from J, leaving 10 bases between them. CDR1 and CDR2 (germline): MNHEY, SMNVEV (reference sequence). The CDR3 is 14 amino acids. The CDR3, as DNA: TGTGCCAGCAGTTCGGGACTCTCCCAAGAGACCCAGTACTTC. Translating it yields CASSSGLSQETQYF.

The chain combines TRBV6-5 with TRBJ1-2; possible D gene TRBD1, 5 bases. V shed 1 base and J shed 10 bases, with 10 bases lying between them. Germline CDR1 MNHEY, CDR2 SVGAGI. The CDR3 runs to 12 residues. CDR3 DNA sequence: TGTGCCAGCAGTTACTGGGGGGGAGTCTACACCTTC. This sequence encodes CASSYWGGVYTF.

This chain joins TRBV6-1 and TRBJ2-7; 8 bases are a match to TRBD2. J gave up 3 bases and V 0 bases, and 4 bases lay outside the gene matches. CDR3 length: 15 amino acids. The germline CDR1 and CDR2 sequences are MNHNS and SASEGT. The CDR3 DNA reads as TGTGCCAGCAGTGAAGCAATGGGGACTAGCTACGAGCAGTACTTC. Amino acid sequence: CASSEAMGTSYEQYF.

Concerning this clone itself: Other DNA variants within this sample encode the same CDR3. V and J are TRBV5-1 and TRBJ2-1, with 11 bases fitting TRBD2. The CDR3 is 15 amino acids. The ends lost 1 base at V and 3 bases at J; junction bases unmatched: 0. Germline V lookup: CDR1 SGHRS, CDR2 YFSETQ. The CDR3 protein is CASSLTSGSYNEQFF. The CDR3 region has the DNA TGCGCCAGCAGCTTGACTAGCGGGAGCTACAATGAGCAGTTCTTC.